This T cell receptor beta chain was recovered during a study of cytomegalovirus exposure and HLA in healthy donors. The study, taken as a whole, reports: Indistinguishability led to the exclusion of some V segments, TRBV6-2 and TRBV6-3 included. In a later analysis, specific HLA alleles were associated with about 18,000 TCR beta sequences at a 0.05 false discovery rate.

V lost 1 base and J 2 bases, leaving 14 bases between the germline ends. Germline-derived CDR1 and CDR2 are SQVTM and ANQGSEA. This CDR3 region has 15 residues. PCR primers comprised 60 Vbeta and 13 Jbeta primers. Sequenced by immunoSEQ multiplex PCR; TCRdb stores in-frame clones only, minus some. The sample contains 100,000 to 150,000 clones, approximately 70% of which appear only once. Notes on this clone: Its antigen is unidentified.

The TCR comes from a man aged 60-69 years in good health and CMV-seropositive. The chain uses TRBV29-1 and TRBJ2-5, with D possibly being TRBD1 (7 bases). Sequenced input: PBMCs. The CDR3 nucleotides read TGCAGCGTTGAAGGCCTCTCAGGGGGGCAAGAGACCCAGTACTTC. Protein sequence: CSVEGLSGGQETQYF.